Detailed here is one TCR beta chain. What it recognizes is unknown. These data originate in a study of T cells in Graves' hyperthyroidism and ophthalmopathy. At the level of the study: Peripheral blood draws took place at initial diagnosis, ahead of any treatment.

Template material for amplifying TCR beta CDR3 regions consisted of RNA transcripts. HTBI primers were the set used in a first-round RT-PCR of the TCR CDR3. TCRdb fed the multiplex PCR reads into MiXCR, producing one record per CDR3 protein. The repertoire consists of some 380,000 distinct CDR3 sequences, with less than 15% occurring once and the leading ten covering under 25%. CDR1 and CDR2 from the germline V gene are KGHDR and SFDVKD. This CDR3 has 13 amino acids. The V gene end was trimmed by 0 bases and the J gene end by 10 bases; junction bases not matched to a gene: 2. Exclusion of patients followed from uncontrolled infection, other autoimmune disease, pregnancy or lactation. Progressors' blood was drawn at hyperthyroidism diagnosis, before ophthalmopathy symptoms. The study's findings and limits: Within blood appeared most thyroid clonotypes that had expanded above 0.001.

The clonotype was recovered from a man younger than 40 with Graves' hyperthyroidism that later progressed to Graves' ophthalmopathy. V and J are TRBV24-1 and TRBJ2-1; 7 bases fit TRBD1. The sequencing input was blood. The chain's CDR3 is CATSDLKGQEQFF. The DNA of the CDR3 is TGTGCCACCAGTGATTTGAAGGGACAGGAGCAGTTCTTC.